The 31 T cell receptor beta chains presented below share a single source sample, sequenced in a study of shared clonotypes between healthy human individuals (TCRdb year 2020). The library was obtained by the immunoSEQ multiplex PCR assay. TCRdb retrieved this table from immuneACCESS and kept in-frame rearrangements only. Not all clones are present; in checked studies, unresolved V genes account for under half, and no reason is known for the remainder. Within this sample are about 1.1 million clones, with about 84% of them counted one time only. The top ten hold 0.5% to 0.65% of the sample. The sample was memory CD4+ T cells from PBMCs. The cell subset or site label here, explained by the study, means: CD45RA-negative fraction. The receptors here all came from a man in his late teens or twenties in good health. Some clones in this sample may be carry-over from other donors' samples.

V gene TRBV28 combines with J gene TRBJ1-2; D not resolved. CDR1 and CDR2 (germline): MDHEN, SYDVKM. Trimming shortened V by 1 base and J by 4 bases, and 4 bases separated the two germline ends. This CDR3 has 12 residues. The CDR3 sequence: CASSLSRYGYTF. The CDR3 nucleotides read TGTGCCAGCAGTTTATCTCGCTATGGCTACACCTTC.

The chain uses TRBV2 and TRBJ2-5; TRBD2 agrees at 11 bases. With V trimmed by 11 bases and J by 5 bases, 10 bases remained unmatched. CDR3 length: 14 residues. Per the germline V gene, CDR1 is SNHLY and CDR2 is FYNNEI. CDR3 in DNA: TGTGCCCAAGCCGGGACTAGCGGCGGGGAGACCCAGTACTTC. It specifies CAQAGTSGGETQYF.

The chain has TRBV9 and TRBJ1-3, with D maybe TRBD1 (6 bases). Trimming stripped 4 bases from V and 4 bases from J, with 12 bases between. The CDR3 loop spans 14 amino acids. The germline gives CDR1 SGDLS, CDR2 YYNGEE. DNA of the CDR3: TGTGCCAGCAGCCTATCCCAGGGGGGAAACACCATATATTTT. This translates into CASSLSQGGNTIYF. Together with reference TRBV9 and TRBJ1-3, the CDR3 gives the full variable domain: DSGVTQTPKHLITATGQRVTLRCSPRSGDLSVYWYQQSLDQGLQFLIQYYNGEERAKGNILERFSAQQFPDLHSELNLSSLELGDSALYFCASSLSQGGNTIYFGEGSWLTVV.

The CDR3 here is CASGTRGYGYTF. The DNA of the CDR3 is TGTGCCAGCGGGACCCGGGGATATGGCTACACCTTC. V gene TRBV10-3 combines with J gene TRBJ1-2, with TRBD1 as a possible D gene (5 bases). The CDR3 consists of 12 residues. Trimming stripped 10 bases from V and 5 bases from J, with 14 bases between. The germline V gene encodes CDR1 ENHRY and CDR2 SYGVKD.

The DNA of the CDR3 is TGTGCCAGCAGCTTTGGGAAGGGGTACGGTGGCTACACCTTC. Translating it yields CASSFGKGYGGYTF. The chain is built from TRBV7-3 and TRBJ1-2; the D gene is possibly TRBD1 (5 bases). The CDR3 length is 14 residues. Trimming took off 3 bases at V and 7 bases at J, with 15 bases between the two ends. CDR1 SGHTA and CDR2 FQGTGA come from the germline V gene.

CDR3 protein: CASSPGTGLSDTQYF. Here the CDR3 DNA reads TGCGCCAGCAGCCCCGGGACAGGACTCTCAGATACGCAGTATTTT. The J gene is TRBJ2-3, the V gene TRBV4-1, with 8 bases that match TRBD1. After removal of 4 bases from V and 4 bases from J, the junction contained 7 bases not matched to a gene. Germline loops: CDR1 MGHRA, CDR2 YSYEKL. The CDR3 extends over 15 amino acids.

As concerns this clone: A far larger clone is only one base removed, so a read error is likely. Other DNA sequences of this sample code for an identical CDR3. V usage is TRBV29-1 and J usage is TRBJ2-5; 10 positions agree with TRBD2. Per germline, CDR1 SQVTM and CDR2 ANQGSEA. This CDR3 spans 15 amino acids. Here the CDR3 reads CSVAASGSLGETQYF. Here the CDR3 DNA reads TGCAGCGTTGCGGCTAGCGGGAGTCTTGGAGAGACTCAGTACTTC.

The chain couples TRBV6-1 to TRBJ1-2; no definite D call. The length of the CDR3 is 14 residues. V was cut by 1 base and J by 7 bases, with 13 bases left in between. Germline V gene sequence: CDR1 MNHNS, CDR2 SASEGT. The CDR3 loop reads CASSEGGNLRGYTF. The CDR3 DNA is TGTGCCAGCAGTGAAGGGGGAAATTTACGTGGCTACACCTTC.

This clone was seen just once. V usage is TRBV6-1 and J usage is TRBJ2-7; D gene unclear. The CDR3 sequence is 14 residues long. CDR1 and CDR2 from the germline V gene are MNHNS and SASEGT. V lost 7 bases and J lost 4, with 17 bases in between. CDR3: CASKPSWGRYEQYF. CDR3 coding DNA: TGTGCCAGCAAACCGTCTTGGGGTCGATACGAGCAGTACTTC.

This clone was found a few times. J is TRBJ1-1 and V is TRBV7-2, with TRBD1 matching 7 bases. The germline CDR1 and CDR2 sequences are SGHTA and FQGNSA. V was pared by 3 bases and J by 4 bases, with 8 bases of the junction left unmatched. CDR3 length: 15 residues. The CDR3 here is CASSLGRGRTTEAFF. The CDR3 DNA follows: TGTGCCAGCAGCTTGGGCAGGGGGAGGACCACTGAAGCTTTCTTT.

This chain links TRBV7-8 with TRBJ2-5; 10 bases line up with TRBD2. The CDR3 extends over 15 amino acids. The germline V gene encodes CDR1 SGHVS and CDR2 FQNEAQ. Trimming took 2 bases from V and 4 from J; bases not matched to a gene: 4. DNA for the CDR3: TGTGCCAGCAGCTTACTAGCGGGAGTCTCAGAGACCCAGTACTTC. This encodes CASSLLAGVSETQYF.

This clone was detected only a few times. V and J are TRBV28 and TRBJ2-7, with 13 bases fitting TRBD2. The CDR3 contains 15 residues. The trim removed 5 bases at V and 5 bases at J, leaving 6 bases unmatched. Germline V gene sequence: CDR1 MDHEN, CDR2 SYDVKM. The CDR3 coding sequence is TGTGCCAGCAGTAAACTAGCGGGAGGGCGTAACGAGCAGTACTTC. It specifies CASSKLAGGRNEQYF.

This clone was counted only a few times. In the same sample, other DNA sequences code for this CDR3. The chain joins TRBV2 to TRBJ1-5, with D tentatively TRBD1 (6 bases). Trimming removed 2 bases from V and 6 bases from J, with 8 bases in between. Looked up from germline, CDR1 is SNHLY and CDR2 is FYNNEI. This CDR3 comprises 13 residues. The CDR3 sequence is CASSETRGQPQHF. The CDR3 coding sequence is TGTGCCAGCAGTGAAACCAGGGGTCAGCCCCAGCATTTT.

This chain connects TRBV5-6 to TRBJ2-7; D possibly corresponds to TRBD1 (5 bases). V was shortened by 2 bases and J by 3 bases, with 12 bases between the two germline ends. Germline V gene data show CDR1 as SGHDT and CDR2 as YYEEEE. This CDR3 is built from 14 residues. The CDR3 DNA sequence: TGTGCCAGCAGCTTAAACGGAAGGGGCTACGAGCAGTACTTC. Amino acid sequence: CASSLNGRGYEQYF.

This chain links TRBV11-1 with TRBJ2-7; 11 bases match TRBD2. Trimming removed 1 base from V and 3 bases from J; junction bases left unmatched: 5. There are 16 residues in the CDR3. Germline loops: CDR1 SGHAT, CDR2 FQDESV (reference sequence). The CDR3 loop is CASSLDRLAGGYEQYF. Here the CDR3 DNA reads TGTGCCAGCAGCTTAGATCGTCTAGCGGGAGGCTACGAGCAGTACTTC.

Only one count was recorded for this clone. V is TRBV2 and J is TRBJ1-2; D gene unclear. The CDR3 sequence is 13 residues long. Trimming stripped 8 bases from V and 1 base from J, with 11 bases between. Germline CDR1 and CDR2: SNHLY and FYNNEI. In DNA form, the CDR3 reads TGTGCCAGCTCCCATACAGATAACTATGGCTACACCTTC. It is translated as CASSHTDNYGYTF. The whole variable domain, filled in from reference TRBV2 and TRBJ1-2, reads EPEVTQTPSHQVTQMGQEVILRCVPISNHLYFYWYRQILGQKVEFLVSFYNNEISEKSEIFDDQFSVERPDGSNFTLKIRSTKLEDSAMYFCASSHTDNYGYTFGSGTRLTVV.

This clone has only one observation. Here the CDR3 DNA reads TGTGCCAGCAGTTCCACAGGGTACAACCAGCCCCAGCATTTT. Protein sequence: CASSSTGYNQPQHF. The chain combines TRBV6-1 with TRBJ1-5; possibly TRBD1 for D (6 bases). Germline assignment: CDR1 MNHNS and CDR2 SASEGT. The V and J ends lost 5 bases and 7 bases respectively, with 15 bases between them. CDR3 length equals 14 residues.

The chain is built from TRBV18 and TRBJ2-3, with 13 nucleotides matching TRBD2. CDR1 is KGHSH and CDR2 is LQKENI in the germline V gene. J lost 4 bases, V lost 5 bases, and 3 bases had no gene match. The CDR3 spans 15 residues. CDR3 residues: CASSSLAGGADTQYF. DNA for the CDR3: TGTGCCAGCTCATCACTAGCGGGAGGGGCAGATACGCAGTATTTT.

This clone was observed a few times. The rearrangement uses TRBV9 and TRBJ2-5; D is unresolved. From germline, CDR1 is SGDLS and CDR2 YYNGEE. V was trimmed by 0 bases and J by 4 bases, leaving 7 bases between them. The length of the CDR3 is 13 residues. CDR3 DNA sequence: TGTGCCAGCAGCGTAGGGATCACAGAGACCCAGTACTTC. It specifies CASSVGITETQYF.

The CDR3 sequence: CASSENGANVLTF. CDR3 DNA: TGTGCCAGCAGTGAAAATGGGGCCAACGTCCTGACTTTC. The chain is built from TRBV2 and TRBJ2-6; D gene uncertain. CDR3 size: 13 residues. V lost 2 bases, J lost 3 bases, and 2 bases lay in between. From germline, CDR1 is SNHLY and CDR2 FYNNEI.

The chain has TRBV29-1 and TRBJ2-1; D gene uncertain. V lost 7 bases and J lost 8, with 9 bases in between. Germline V gene sequence: CDR1 SQVTM, CDR2 ANQGSEA. The CDR3 runs to 10 residues. CDR3: CSALFYEQFF. The CDR3 nucleotides read TGCAGCGCTTTATTCTATGAGCAGTTCTTC.

This clone has only one observation. The chain has TRBV5-1 and TRBJ2-5; either TRBD1 or TRBD2 may supply D (5 bases each). Per germline, CDR1 SGHRS and CDR2 YFSETQ. This CDR3 region has 16 residues. V was clipped by 4 bases and J by 2 bases, with 18 bases between them. The CDR3 here is CASSQEPIGAQETQYF. In DNA, the CDR3 is TGCGCCAGCAGCCAGGAACCGATCGGGGCACAAGAGACCCAGTACTTC.

CDR3 in DNA: TGTGCCAGCAGCTTAGTCCAGGGGGCAATCTATGGCTACACCTTC. Protein sequence: CASSLVQGAIYGYTF. This chain connects TRBV7-2 to TRBJ1-2; TRBD1 matches 8 bases. CDR1 and CDR2 from the germline V gene are SGHTA and FQGNSA. The V segment lost 1 base and the J segment 4 bases; nucleotides outside the gene matches: 5. The CDR3 spans 15 residues.

V and J are TRBV9 and TRBJ2-1; the D is unclear. CDR3 length: 16 amino acids. From germline, CDR1 is SGDLS and CDR2 YYNGEE. The V gene lost 0 bases and the J gene lost 0 bases, with 10 bases spanning the gap. For the CDR3, the DNA is TGTGCCAGCAGCGTAGACTTATCTCCCTCCTACAATGAGCAGTTCTTC. It codes for CASSVDLSPSYNEQFF. Full variable domain (missing parts from reference TRBV9 and TRBJ2-1): DSGVTQTPKHLITATGQRVTLRCSPRSGDLSVYWYQQSLDQGLQFLIQYYNGEERAKGNILERFSAQQFPDLHSELNLSSLELGDSALYFCASSVDLSPSYNEQFFGPGTRLTVL.

J is TRBJ2-3 and V is TRBV28; no clear D. V lost 5 bases and J lost 4, with 10 bases in between. This CDR3 contains 13 residues. Germline V gives CDR1 MDHEN, CDR2 SYDVKM. The CDR3, as DNA: TGTGCCAGCAGTCAACCACCGTCAGATACGCAGTATTTT. Translating it yields CASSQPPSDTQYF.

This clone was seen a few times. The V gene is TRBV18, the J gene TRBJ1-2, with D perhaps TRBD1 (6 bases). V lost 3 bases and J lost 7, with 18 bases in between. The CDR3 is 15 residues long. Germline V CDR1 and CDR2: KGHSH, LQKENI. In DNA form, the CDR3 reads TGTGCCAGCTCACCGGACCAGGGGATCCTTGGTGGCTACACCTTC. Amino acid sequence: CASSPDQGILGGYTF.

The rearrangement joins TRBV29-1 to TRBJ1-1; D unresolved. The V end lost 1 base, the J end lost 8 bases, and 14 bases lay between the germline ends. The CDR3 loop spans 13 amino acids. CDR1 SQVTM and CDR2 ANQGSEA come from the germline V gene. CDR3 amino acids: CSVEGRARREAFF. Here the CDR3 DNA reads TGCAGCGTTGAAGGGAGGGCCCGGAGGGAAGCTTTCTTT.

The chain has TRBV30 and TRBJ2-3; TRBD2 is a possible D gene (6 bases). Trimming left V 0 bases short and J 4 bases short, with 8 bases between. This CDR3 has 13 residues. Germline lookup yields CDR1 GTSNPN and CDR2 SVGIG (reference sequence). The CDR3 region has the DNA TGTGCCTGGAGTGTTTCGGGGGCAGATACGCAGTATTTT. It yields the protein CAWSVSGADTQYF.

Comment on this clone: Other DNA sequences in this specimen translate into the identical CDR3. The chain recombines TRBV5-1 with TRBJ2-1; tentatively, D is TRBD2 (7 bases). CDR1 and CDR2 from the germline V gene are SGHRS and YFSETQ. The CDR3 extends over 15 amino acids. With 0 bases removed from V and 2 bases from J, the gap between germline ends came to 9 bases. The chain's CDR3 is CASSLVGGPYNEQFF. CDR3 in DNA: TGCGCCAGCAGCTTGGTCGGGGGGCCCTACAATGAGCAGTTCTTC.

This clone was seen only once. This chain connects TRBV6-5 to TRBJ1-1; TRBD1 matches at 7 bases. This CDR3 has 14 amino acids. The V segment lost 5 bases and the J segment 6 bases; nucleotides outside the gene matches: 9. CDR1 and CDR2 from the germline V gene are MNHEY and SVGAGI. The CDR3 spells CASSLLRQGSEAFF. DNA of the CDR3: TGTGCCAGCAGTCTTTTACGACAGGGCTCTGAAGCTTTCTTT.

The chain has TRBV6-5 and TRBJ1-5; 9 bases align to TRBD1. CDR3 length: 13 residues. J was trimmed by 14 bases and V by 6 bases; bases with no gene match: 11. Germline values: CDR1 MNHEY, CDR2 SVGAGI. The chain's CDR3 is CASRATRDREEHF. In DNA, the CDR3 is TGTGCCAGCAGAGCCACACGGGACAGGGAAGAGCATTTT.